Shown below are 8 T cell receptor beta chains from a single sample sequenced in a study of T-cell reconstitution after alpha-beta-depleted transplantation in children listed by TCRdb under 2016. Preparation of the library involved PCR. TCRdb names Illumina HiSeq 2500 as the instrument used. TCR libraries were prepared with molecular barcoding, using unique molecular identifiers to normalize TCRbeta repertoire quantification. TCRdb reprocessed the public reads (quality trimming at Q25 with fastp, clone calling with MiXCR) and kept in-frame beta chains. Every CDR3 protein is listed once, alongside the most common genes and DNA of its rows. The sample yields around 22,000 distinct CDR3 sequences; approximately 11% were counted once. Of the sample, 23% falls within the top ten clones. The sequencing used PBMCs from the stem cell graft donor, collected from the stem cell graft. Receptors originate from a human donor who donated a stem cell graft to a child with chronic granulomatous disease.

This clonotype was seen repeatedly, ten times or more. The CDR3 sequence is CSVAAGGKGTDTQYF. CDR3 DNA sequence: TGCAGCGTTGCGGCAGGGGGGAAAGGCACAGATACGCAGTATTTT. The chain combines TRBV29-1 with TRBJ2-3; perhaps TRBD1 as D (7 bases). The CDR3 is made up of 15 amino acids. The germline CDR1 and CDR2 sequences are SQVTM and ANQGSEA. Trimming shortened V by 4 bases and J by 1 base, and 15 bases separated the two germline ends.

Many counts were recorded for this clonotype. CDR3 coding DNA: TGCAGGTCCCCTGTCGGGGACACTGAAGCTTTCTTT. It codes for CRSPVGDTEAFF. The chain uses TRBV20-1 and TRBJ1-1; D gene ambiguous. The CDR3 consists of 12 residues. Germline-derived CDR1 and CDR2 are DFQATT and SNEGSKA (reference sequence).

This clonotype appeared many times. The CDR3 loop reads CATSKGISYEQYF. In DNA form, the CDR3 reads TGTGCCACCAGTAAGGGAATATCCTACGAGCAGTACTTC. The rearrangement links TRBV15 to TRBJ2-7; D uncertain. The germline gives CDR1 LNHNV, CDR2 YYDKDF (reference sequence). Trimming removed 6 bases at V and 1 base at J, with 10 bases between. The length of the CDR3 is 13 residues.

This clonotype was recorded a few times. The rearrangement links TRBV7-3 to TRBJ2-3; TRBD1 agrees at 7 bases. The CDR3 totals 14 residues. The J segment lost 5 bases and the V segment lost 0 bases, leaving 2 bases of the junction unmatched. Germline-derived CDR1 and CDR2 are SGHTA and FQGTGA. As DNA, the CDR3 is TGTGCCAGCAGCTTAACGGGGGACAGAGATACGCAGTATTTT. Its translation: CASSLTGDRDTQYF.

Ten or more counts support this clonotype. The CDR3 loop is CASSSRLAKSSYNEQFF. The CDR3 nucleotides read TGTGCCAGCAGCTCCCGACTAGCGAAAAGCTCCTACAATGAGCAGTTCTTC. The rearrangement links TRBV7-2 to TRBJ2-1; 8 nucleotides agree with TRBD2. V shed 4 bases and J 0 bases; nucleotides not matched to a gene: 8. Germline CDR1 reads SGHTA; CDR2 reads FQGNSA. The CDR3 covers 17 residues. Using reference TRBV7-2 and TRBJ2-1 for the parts outside the CDR3, the full variable domain is GAGVSQSPSNKVTEKGKDVELRCDPISGHTALYWYRQSLGQGLEFLIYFQGNSAPDKSGLPSDRFSAERTGGSVSTLTIQRTQQEDSAVYLCASSSRLAKSSYNEQFFGPGTRLTVL.

This clonotype has ten or more counts. The chain uses TRBV29-1 and TRBJ1-1; D call uncertain. V lost 1 base and J 0 bases, leaving 15 bases between the germline ends. Germline CDR1 SQVTM, CDR2 ANQGSEA. The CDR3 loop spans 16 amino acids. The CDR3 region has the DNA TGCAGCGTTGAAGTCCCCGGACGAGGGATGAACACTGAAGCTTTCTTT. As protein: CSVEVPGRGMNTEAFF. Full variable domain (outside the CDR3, taken from reference TRBV29-1 and TRBJ1-1): SAVISQKPSRDICQRGTSLTIQCQVDSQVTMMFWYRQQPGQSLTLIATANQGSEATYESGFVIDKFPISRPNLTFSTLTVSNMSPEDSSIYLCSVEVPGRGMNTEAFFGQGTRLTVV.

This clonotype appeared many times. V usage is TRBV20-1 and J usage is TRBJ2-7, with D perhaps given as TRBD1 or TRBD2 (5 bases each). CDR1 DFQATT and CDR2 SNEGSKA come from the germline V gene (reference sequence). The CDR3 covers 16 residues. Trimming removed 0 bases at V and 0 bases at J, with 15 bases between. CDR3 residues: CSARDIGALASYEQYF. The CDR3 region has the DNA TGCAGTGCTAGAGATATTGGGGCGCTAGCCTCCTACGAGCAGTACTTC.

This clonotype appeared many times. The chain carries TRBV7-2 and TRBJ1-1; unclear D gene. CDR1 SGHTA and CDR2 FQGNSA come from the germline V gene. The CDR3 spans 11 residues. Deletions cut 3 bases from V and 11 bases from J, with 10 bases between. CDR3 region: CASSFGPNAFF. In DNA form, the CDR3 reads TGTGCCAGCAGCTTTGGCCCAAACGCTTTCTTT.